The 21 T cell receptor beta chains listed next were all sequenced from one sample in a study of blood T cells in healthy people across ages. A second PCR of 7 to 11 cycles used a sample-barcoded 5' primer and a J-beta primer mix. TCRdb reprocessed the 5' RACE reads via MiXCR and lists one record per CDR3 protein. The sample lists hundreds of thousands of distinct CDR3 sequences, 45% to 60% seen once, with approximately 15% in the top ten. Sequencing was carried out using blood. The receptors derive from an elderly woman in good health.

The CDR3 is CASSPSGLASNYGYTF. CDR3 bases: TGTGCCAGCAGCCCCTCGGGCCTCGCTTCAAACTATGGCTACACCTTC. The chain has TRBV7-3 and TRBJ1-2; D not certain. Germline V gene data show CDR1 as SGHTA and CDR2 as FQGTGA. Trimming took 5 bases from V and 2 from J, leaving 18 bases between them. CDR3 length: 16 residues.

This clonotype was detected a few times. This chain joins TRBV5-1 and TRBJ2-1; D tentatively fits TRBD1 or TRBD2 (5 bases each). The germline gives CDR1 SGHRS, CDR2 YFSETQ. This CDR3 has 14 amino acids. With 4 bases removed from V and 8 bases from J, the gap between germline ends came to 16 bases. This CDR3 is CASSHGTPLDEQFF. CDR3 bases: TGCGCCAGCAGCCATGGGACGCCCCTTGATGAGCAGTTCTTC.

J is TRBJ2-1 and V is TRBV7-3; possible D gene TRBD2, 5 bases. In germline, CDR1 is SGHTA, CDR2 FQGTGA. There are 13 residues in the CDR3. V dropped 4 bases and J dropped 13 bases, with 17 bases sitting between them. CDR3 region: CASSWGMGETQFF. DNA for the CDR3: TGTGCCAGCAGCTGGGGAATGGGAGAGACCCAGTTCTTC.

The table lists this clonotype with a few counts. This chain links TRBV30 with TRBJ2-1; tentatively, D is TRBD1 or TRBD2 (5 bases each). The germline gives CDR1 GTSNPN, CDR2 SVGIG (reference sequence). Trimming pared 8 bases from V and 9 bases from J, leaving 14 bases between. The CDR3 is 11 amino acids. DNA of the CDR3: TGTGCCGGGGCGAGGGGCGGTGAGCAGTTCTTC. Translating it yields CAGARGGEQFF. Full variable domain (missing parts from reference TRBV30 and TRBJ2-1): SQTIHQWPATLVQPVGSPLSLECTVEGTSNPNLYWYRQAAGRGLQLLFYSVGIGQISSEVPQNLSASRPQDRQFILSSKKLLLSDSGFYLCAGARGGEQFFGPGTRLTVL.

The V gene is TRBV7-3, the J gene TRBJ2-3; the D is unclear. The V gene's germline CDR1 is SGHTA and CDR2 FQGTGA. The CDR3 is 14 amino acids. Trimming cost V 4 bases and J 1 base, with 9 bases left between them. The chain's CDR3 is CASSSSAGTDTQYF. The CDR3 DNA is TGTGCCAGCAGCTCCTCGGCAGGCACAGATACGCAGTATTTT. The full variable domain, its missing parts supplied by reference TRBV7-3 and TRBJ2-3, is GAGVSQTPSNKVTEKGKYVELRCDPISGHTALYWYRQSLGQGPEFLIYFQGTGAADDSGLPNDRFFAVRPEGSVSTLKIQRTERGDSAVYLCASSSSAGTDTQYFGPGTRLTVL.

The genes are TRBV5-1 and TRBJ2-5; D unresolved. V dropped 4 bases and J dropped 11 bases, with 18 bases sitting between them. This CDR3 is built from 13 residues. Germline CDR1 is SGHRS and CDR2 is YFSETQ. CDR3 sequence reads: CASSTLVGNEQYF. For the CDR3, the DNA is TGCGCCAGCAGCACGCTGGTGGGCAATGAGCAGTACTTC. Based on the CDR3 plus reference TRBV5-1 and TRBJ2-5, the full variable domain is KAGVTQTPRYLIKTRGQQVTLSCSPISGHRSVSWYQQTPGQGLQFLFEYFSETQRNKGNFPGRFSGRQFSNSRSEMNVSTLELGDSALYLCASSTLVGNEQYFGPGTRLLVL.

This clonotype was counted at least ten times. CDR3 sequence (DNA): TGTGCCATCGGGAGGGGGGGGCGCACAGATACGCAGTATTTT. It is translated as CAIGRGGRTDTQYF. J is TRBJ2-3 and V is TRBV10-3; the D gene is possibly TRBD2 (7 bases). Trimming stripped 8 bases from V and 1 base from J, with 13 bases between. Germline values: CDR1 ENHRY, CDR2 SYGVKD. The CDR3 is made up of 14 amino acids.

There are many counts of this clonotype. A much larger clonotype is one base distant, so this may be a read error. This sequence joins TRBV6-6 and TRBJ2-7; 7 nucleotides line up with TRBD1. V dropped 5 bases and J dropped 3; count of bases not matched to a gene: 7. This CDR3 contains 14 residues. Germline V gene lookup returns CDR1 MNHNY and CDR2 SVGAGI (reference sequence). The CDR3 sequence is CASSASTGYYEQYF. The CDR3 nucleotides are TGTGCCAGCAGTGCCTCGACAGGGTACTACGAGCAGTACTTC.

The V call is TRBV29-1, the J call TRBJ2-1, with 7 bases that match TRBD1. The CDR3 is 15 amino acids. CDR1 SQVTM and CDR2 ANQGSEA come from the germline V gene. Unmatched junction bases numbered 5, after V lost 0 bases and J lost 3 bases. The CDR3 sequence is CSVEEGNRGYNEQFF. As DNA, the CDR3 is TGCAGCGTTGAAGAGGGGAACAGGGGCTACAATGAGCAGTTCTTC.

The V and J genes are TRBV28 and TRBJ2-1; 12 bases align to TRBD2. Germline assignment: CDR1 MDHEN and CDR2 SYDVKM. The CDR3 sequence is 16 residues long. V lost 3 bases to trimming and J lost 5 bases; unmatched junction nucleotides: 5. CDR3: CASSFLTSGSDNEQFF. The CDR3 nucleotides are TGTGCCAGCAGTTTCCTGACTAGCGGGAGCGACAATGAGCAGTTCTTC.

This clonotype showed up many times. DNA for the CDR3: TGTGCCAGCAGCGTAGGAACTAGCCCCGGGGAGCTGTTTTTT. This encodes CASSVGTSPGELFF. This chain connects TRBV9 to TRBJ2-2, with D tentatively TRBD2 (6 bases). CDR1 and CDR2 (germline): SGDLS, YYNGEE. The CDR3 loop spans 14 amino acids. The V and J ends lost 0 bases and 6 bases respectively, with 9 bases between them.

This clonotype was counted many times. The rearrangement uses TRBV9 and TRBJ2-3, with 7 bases aligning to TRBD1. This CDR3 comprises 13 residues. The ends lost 7 bases at V and 6 bases at J; junction bases unmatched: 8. Germline CDR1 and CDR2: SGDLS and YYNGEE. Here the CDR3 reads CASRDRARDTQYF. DNA of the CDR3: TGTGCCAGCCGCGACAGGGCCAGGGATACGCAGTATTTT. The full variable domain, its missing parts supplied by reference TRBV9 and TRBJ2-3, is DSGVTQTPKHLITATGQRVTLRCSPRSGDLSVYWYQQSLDQGLQFLIQYYNGEERAKGNILERFSAQQFPDLHSELNLSSLELGDSALYFCASRDRARDTQYFGPGTRLTVL.

Ten or more counts support this clonotype. J is TRBJ2-1 and V is TRBV28; 10 nucleotides agree with TRBD1. The V gene's germline CDR1 is MDHEN and CDR2 SYDVKM. The CDR3 sequence is 14 residues long. V lost 5 bases, J lost 10 bases, and 8 bases stayed unmatched. Here the CDR3 DNA reads TGTGCCAGCAGTATAGGGACAGGGGCGGGAGAGCAGTTCTTC. Translated, it gives CASSIGTGAGEQFF. The whole variable domain, filled in from reference TRBV28 and TRBJ2-1, reads DVKVTQSSRYLVKRTGEKVFLECVQDMDHENMFWYRQDPGLGLRLIYFSYDVKMKEKGDIPEGYSVSREKKERFSLILESASTNQTSMYLCASSIGTGAGEQFFGPGTRLTVL.

This rearrangement joins TRBV3-1 to TRBJ2-5, with D perhaps matching TRBD1 (5 bases). This CDR3 is built from 14 residues. Trimming cost V 0 bases and J 3 bases, with 8 bases left between them. Germline V gene sequence: CDR1 LGHDT, CDR2 YNNKEL (reference sequence). The CDR3, as DNA: TGTGCCAGCAGCCAAGAGGGGCGTGAAGAGACCCAGTACTTC. It codes for CASSQEGREETQYF.

This chain links TRBV29-1 with TRBJ2-5, with 11 nucleotides matching TRBD1. The CDR3 is 14 residues long. CDR1 and CDR2 (germline): SQVTM, ANQGSEA. J lost 5 bases, V lost 3 bases, and 5 bases had no gene match. In nucleotides, the CDR3 is TGCAGCGTTGAGACCGGGACAGGGGGTGAGACCCAGTACTTC. It specifies CSVETGTGGETQYF.

V is TRBV12-3 or TRBV12-4 and J is TRBJ2-5; 8 bases are a match to TRBD2. The CDR3 covers 18 residues. The J segment lost 0 bases and the V segment lost 3 bases, leaving 12 bases of the junction unmatched. CDR3 loop: CASSFGAKVAGYQETQYF. CDR3 nucleotide sequence: TGTGCCAGCAGTTTCGGGGCCAAGGTAGCGGGGTACCAAGAGACCCAGTACTTC.

This chain joins TRBV14 and TRBJ2-2, with 10 positions matching TRBD1. V shed 8 bases and J 6 bases; nucleotides not matched to a gene: 6. Looked up from germline, CDR1 is SGHDN and CDR2 is FVKESK. The CDR3 consists of 14 residues. CDR3 sequence: CASARDRGAGELFF. The CDR3 bases are TGTGCCAGCGCCCGGGACAGGGGAGCCGGGGAGCTGTTTTTT.

This clonotype was seen a handful of times. This may come from a read error, since a much larger clone is one base off. The chain is built from TRBV3-1 and TRBJ2-1, with TRBD1 as a possible D gene (6 bases). The end of the DNA aligns better with TRBJ2-7, so the J call may be wrong. This CDR3 is built from 16 residues. CDR1 and CDR2 from the germline V gene are LGHDT and YNNKEL (reference sequence). The CDR3 DNA follows: TGTGCCAGCAGCCTCCCTGGGACACAGTCCTACAATGAGCAGTACTTC. This translates into CASSLPGTQSYNEQYF.

In DNA form, the CDR3 reads TGCAGCGTTGGGGGCGTTTTGAGCTCCTACGAGCAGTACTTC. Protein sequence: CSVGGVLSSYEQYF. This chain joins TRBV29-1 and TRBJ2-7, with a tentative D call TRBD1 (5 bases). The CDR3 covers 14 residues. V was trimmed by 4 bases and J by 0 bases, leaving 13 bases between them. Germline loops: CDR1 SQVTM, CDR2 ANQGSEA.

As concerns this clonotype: A much larger clonotype is one base distant, so this may be a read error. The rearrangement links TRBV18 to TRBJ2-1; 9 bases agree with TRBD1. V lost 5 bases, J lost 9 bases, and 5 bases stayed unmatched. In germline, CDR1 is KGHSH, CDR2 LQKENI. The CDR3 contains 13 residues. CDR3 region: CASSSDRGSEQFF. The CDR3 bases are TGTGCCAGCTCATCAGACAGGGGGTCTGAGCAGTTCTTC.

The chain is built from TRBV23-1 and TRBJ1-2, with 7 nucleotides matching TRBD1. TRBV23-1 is an open reading frame whose function is uncertain. The CDR3 is made up of 17 amino acids. Trimming took 3 bases from V and 0 from J; bases not matched to a gene: 10. CDR3 sequence: CASSQGEQGPTNYGYTF. Here the CDR3 DNA reads TGCGCCAGCAGTCAGGGGGAACAGGGGCCAACTAACTATGGCTACACCTTC.